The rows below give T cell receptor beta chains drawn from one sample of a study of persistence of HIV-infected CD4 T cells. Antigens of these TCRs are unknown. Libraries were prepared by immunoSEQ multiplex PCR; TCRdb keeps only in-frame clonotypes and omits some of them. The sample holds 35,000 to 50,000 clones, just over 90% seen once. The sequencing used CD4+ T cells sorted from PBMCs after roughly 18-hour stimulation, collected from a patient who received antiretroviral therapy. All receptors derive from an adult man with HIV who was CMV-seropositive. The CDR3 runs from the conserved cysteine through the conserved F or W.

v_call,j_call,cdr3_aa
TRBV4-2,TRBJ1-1,CASRTGDTEAFF
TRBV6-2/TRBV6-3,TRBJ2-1,CASSDPGTSGSGEQFF
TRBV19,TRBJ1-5,CASRKTGSNQPQHF
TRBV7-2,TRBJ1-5,CASSLMVAGNQPQHF
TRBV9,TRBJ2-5,CASSVVAGGQETQYF
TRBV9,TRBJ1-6,CASSVNGDSPLHF
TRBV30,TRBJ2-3,CAWSLSGGRGTDTQYF
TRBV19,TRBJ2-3,CASSIPGGRDTQYF
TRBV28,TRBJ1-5,CASSLFQPQHF
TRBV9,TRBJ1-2,CASSAGGATNYGYTF
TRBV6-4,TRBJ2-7,CATAGLGTSSYEQYF
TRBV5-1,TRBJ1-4,CASSGQGTNEKLFF
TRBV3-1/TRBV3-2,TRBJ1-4,CASSHSPRRQGKEKLFF
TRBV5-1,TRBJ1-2,CASSLDGTGGHGYTF
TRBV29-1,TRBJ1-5,CSVEEAGTNQPQHF
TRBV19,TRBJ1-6,CASSIKTGYNSPLHF
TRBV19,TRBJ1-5,CASSIGGAGARQPQHF
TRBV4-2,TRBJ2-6,CASSQERAGVSSGANVLTF
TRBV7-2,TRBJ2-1,CASSPFLQGPNEQFF
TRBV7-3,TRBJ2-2,CASSLVLTGELFF
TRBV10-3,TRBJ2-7,CAISRQGSDEQYF
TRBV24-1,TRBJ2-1,CATTPWDRALCNEQFF
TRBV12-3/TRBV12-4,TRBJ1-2,CASRQQGARGYTF
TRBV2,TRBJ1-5,CASGTTNSNQPQHF
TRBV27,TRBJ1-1,CASSPGRGTTEAFF
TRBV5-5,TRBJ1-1,CASSLEGGTEAFF
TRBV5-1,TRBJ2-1,CASSVDRVYEQFF
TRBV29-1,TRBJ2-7,CSARVTGGTYEQYF
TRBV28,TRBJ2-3,CAISDRFTDTQYF